What follows are 17 T cell receptor beta chains derived from one specimen sequenced in a study of cytomegalovirus exposure and HLA in healthy donors. Vbeta (60) and Jbeta (13) primers were used in the PCR. Measured with immunoSEQ multiplex PCR; TCRdb has only the in-frame clones, and not every one. Found here are around 120,000 clones, 70% to 85% of them singletons; the top ten hold approximately 2.6%. The sample taken for sequencing was PBMCs. Every receptor here comes from a boy aged 2 to 10 in good health and CMV-seronegative.

This sequence joins TRBV2 and TRBJ2-3; 9 bases are shared with TRBD1. Losses at the gene ends were 6 bases for V and 0 bases for J; bases not matched to a gene: 13. Germline V gene data show CDR1 as SNHLY and CDR2 as FYNNEI. This CDR3 has 18 amino acids. The CDR3 bases are TGTGCCAGCAGACACAATTTACAGGGGGCGTATAGCACAGATACGCAGTATTTT. It encodes CASRHNLQGAYSTDTQYF.

This clone occurred once. The V gene is TRBV2, the J gene TRBJ1-1; 8 nucleotides line up with TRBD1. The CDR3 contains 15 residues. The ends lost 6 bases at V and 7 bases at J; junction bases unmatched: 13. Per germline, CDR1 SNHLY and CDR2 FYNNEI. The CDR3 region has the DNA TGTGCCAGCAGAGGAGGGCAGGGGGCTCGCGGTGAAGCTTTCTTT. Translation gives CASRGGQGARGEAFF.

The rearrangement uses TRBV4-1 and TRBJ1-1, with 7 bases lining up with TRBD1. Trimming at V came to 0 bases and at J to 4 bases, leaving 5 bases not matched to a gene. The CDR3 covers 15 residues. Germline V gives CDR1 MGHRA, CDR2 YSYEKL. The CDR3 DNA follows: TGCGCCAGCAGCCAAGATGACAGGGTCGGCACTGAAGCTTTCTTT. Its translation: CASSQDDRVGTEAFF.

This CDR3 is CASSLIGRGWGWDEQFF. The CDR3, as DNA: TGTGCCAGCAGCTTGATTGGTAGGGGATGGGGTTGGGATGAGCAGTTCTTC. This sequence joins TRBV5-6 and TRBJ2-1; D may be TRBD1 (5 bases). Trimming stripped 1 base from V and 8 bases from J, with 22 bases between. The CDR3 contains 17 residues. Germline loops: CDR1 SGHDT, CDR2 YYEEEE.

On this clone itself: Other DNA variants within this sample encode the same CDR3. V usage is TRBV19 and J usage is TRBJ1-5, with TRBD1 as a possible D gene (5 bases). Trimming stripped 4 bases from V and 0 bases from J, with 10 bases between. Looked up from germline, CDR1 is LNHDA and CDR2 is SQIVND (reference sequence). This CDR3 region has 15 residues. The CDR3 DNA is TGTGCCAGTAGTACCGACAGTTATAGCAATCAGCCCCAGCATTTT. Translating gives CASSTDSYSNQPQHF.

The CDR3 loop is CASSAQTGWSYEQYV. The DNA of the CDR3 is TGTGCCAGCAGCGCCCAGACGGGATGGTCCTACGAGCAGTACGTC. V gene TRBV7-6 combines with J gene TRBJ2-7, with D perhaps TRBD2 (5 bases). There are 15 residues in the CDR3. V lost 5 bases and J lost 1, with 15 bases in between. Germline CDR1 SGHVS, CDR2 FNYEAQ.

The genes are TRBV23-1 and TRBJ2-3, with 7 bases lining up with TRBD1. TRBV23-1 is identified as an open reading frame with a role that is uncertain. The CDR3 is 15 residues long. V dropped 6 bases and J dropped 3; count of bases not matched to a gene: 9. The CDR3 is CASSHRQGRTDTQYF. For the CDR3, the DNA is TGCGCCAGCAGCCACCGACAGGGTAGGACAGATACGCAGTATTTT.

This chain's CDR3 is CASSVRVQNYGYTF. Written as DNA, the CDR3 is TGTGCCAGCAGTGTCAGGGTCCAAAACTATGGCTACACCTTC. The chain couples TRBV6-1 to TRBJ1-2; tentative D call: TRBD1 (5 bases). Trimming shortened V by 4 bases and J by 2 bases, and 11 bases separated the two germline ends. The germline V gene has CDR1 MNHNS and CDR2 SASEGT. The CDR3 is 14 amino acids.

The CDR3 reads CSVQSRDRDYEQYF. In nucleotides, the CDR3 is TGCAGCGTGCAGTCCCGGGACAGGGACTACGAGCAGTACTTC. This chain connects TRBV29-1 to TRBJ2-7; 9 positions agree with TRBD1. V was clipped by 6 bases and J by 3 bases; unmatched bases: 9. The V gene's germline CDR1 is SQVTM and CDR2 ANQGSEA. This CDR3 region has 14 residues.

The rearrangement joins TRBV5-1 to TRBJ1-2; 9 bases line up with TRBD1. V gave up 6 bases and J gave up 2 bases; unmatched junction bases: 8. Germline CDR1 is SGHRS and CDR2 is YFSETQ. The CDR3 length is 15 residues. Here the CDR3 reads CASTQTGGVNYGYTF. For the CDR3, the DNA is TGCGCCAGCACCCAGACAGGGGGAGTCAACTATGGCTACACCTTC.

This clone was recorded once. The chain uses TRBV7-9 and TRBJ1-2, with a weak D call TRBD1 (5 bases). This CDR3 region has 11 residues. Looked up from germline, CDR1 is SEHNR and CDR2 is FQNEAQ (reference sequence). The CDR3 nucleotides are TGTGTCTTCGTCAGGGACTATGGCTACACCTTC. Translated, it gives CVFVRDYGYTF. The variable domain in full, with the rest retrieved from reference TRBV7-9 and TRBJ1-2, is DTGVSQNPRHKITKRGQNVTFRCDPISEHNRLYWYRQTLGQGPEFLTYFQNEAQLEKSRLLSDRFSAERPKGSFSTLEIQRTEQGDSAMYLCVFVRDYGYTFGSGTRLTVV.

This clone has more than one count but fewer than ten. The chain links TRBV5-1 to TRBJ1-1; 12 positions match TRBD1. CDR3 length equals 15 residues. V was pared by 4 bases and J by 0 bases, with 1 base of the junction left unmatched. Per the germline V gene, CDR1 is SGHRS and CDR2 is YFSETQ. The CDR3: CASSGTGGLNTEAFF. CDR3 in DNA: TGCGCCAGCAGCGGGACAGGGGGCTTGAACACTGAAGCTTTCTTT. Full variable domain (missing parts from reference TRBV5-1 and TRBJ1-1): KAGVTQTPRYLIKTRGQQVTLSCSPISGHRSVSWYQQTPGQGLQFLFEYFSETQRNKGNFPGRFSGRQFSNSRSEMNVSTLELGDSALYLCASSGTGGLNTEAFFGQGTRLTVV.

The V call is TRBV27, the J call TRBJ1-1, with 8 bases matching TRBD1. The trim removed 3 bases at V and 0 bases at J, leaving 18 bases unmatched. The CDR3 runs to 20 residues. Germline CDR1 and CDR2: MNHEY and SMNVEV (reference sequence). The CDR3 sequence is CASSFVFRTGWRGVNTEAFF. The CDR3 DNA reads TGTGCCAGCAGTTTTGTTTTCCGGACAGGGTGGCGCGGGGTGAACACTGAAGCTTTCTTT.

This chain uses TRBV19 with TRBJ1-1; no reliable D call. Germline V CDR1 and CDR2: LNHDA, SQIVND (reference sequence). V was trimmed by 6 bases and J by 4 bases, leaving 9 bases between them. There are 12 residues in the CDR3. CDR3 DNA: TGTGCCAGTAGGCTAGGTGGCACTGAAGCTTTCTTT. It encodes CASRLGGTEAFF.

The chain couples TRBV9 to TRBJ1-2; D gene uncertain. CDR3 length equals 16 residues. CDR1 SGDLS and CDR2 YYNGEE come from the germline V gene. The V end was cut by 0 bases, the J end by 0 bases, with 12 bases between. CDR3 sequence: CASSVGGGFANYGYTF. CDR3 in DNA: TGTGCCAGCAGCGTAGGAGGAGGGTTCGCTAACTATGGCTACACCTTC.

Remarks on this clone: Relative to the germline gene, one junction end is altered; a read error may explain this. This chain joins TRBV7-7 and TRBJ2-1; 7 bases are a match to TRBD1. CDR1 is SSHAT and CDR2 is FNYEAQ in the germline V gene (reference sequence). The CDR3 length is 13 residues. This chain's CDR3 is CASSLTGKGKQFF. The CDR3 region has the DNA TGTGCTAGCAGCTTGACAGGGAAAGGGAAGCAGTTCTTC. The complete variable domain, with remaining parts taken from reference TRBV7-7 and TRBJ2-1, reads GAGVSQSPRYKVTKRGQDVTLRCDPISSHATLYWYQQALGQGPEFLTYFNYEAQPDKSGLPSDRFSAERPEGSISTLTIQRTEQRDSAMYRCASSLTGKGKQFFGPGTRLTVL.

The rearrangement uses TRBV25-1 and TRBJ2-1; D is ambiguous. The ends were cut back, 1 base at V and 5 bases at J, with 18 bases in the middle. The CDR3 runs 17 residues. Germline V gene lookup returns CDR1 MGHDK and CDR2 SYGVNS. CDR3 nucleotide sequence: TGTGCCAGCAGTGAATCCCCTGTTTTAAGAGTAGACAATGAGCAGTTCTTC. The encoded protein is CASSESPVLRVDNEQFF.